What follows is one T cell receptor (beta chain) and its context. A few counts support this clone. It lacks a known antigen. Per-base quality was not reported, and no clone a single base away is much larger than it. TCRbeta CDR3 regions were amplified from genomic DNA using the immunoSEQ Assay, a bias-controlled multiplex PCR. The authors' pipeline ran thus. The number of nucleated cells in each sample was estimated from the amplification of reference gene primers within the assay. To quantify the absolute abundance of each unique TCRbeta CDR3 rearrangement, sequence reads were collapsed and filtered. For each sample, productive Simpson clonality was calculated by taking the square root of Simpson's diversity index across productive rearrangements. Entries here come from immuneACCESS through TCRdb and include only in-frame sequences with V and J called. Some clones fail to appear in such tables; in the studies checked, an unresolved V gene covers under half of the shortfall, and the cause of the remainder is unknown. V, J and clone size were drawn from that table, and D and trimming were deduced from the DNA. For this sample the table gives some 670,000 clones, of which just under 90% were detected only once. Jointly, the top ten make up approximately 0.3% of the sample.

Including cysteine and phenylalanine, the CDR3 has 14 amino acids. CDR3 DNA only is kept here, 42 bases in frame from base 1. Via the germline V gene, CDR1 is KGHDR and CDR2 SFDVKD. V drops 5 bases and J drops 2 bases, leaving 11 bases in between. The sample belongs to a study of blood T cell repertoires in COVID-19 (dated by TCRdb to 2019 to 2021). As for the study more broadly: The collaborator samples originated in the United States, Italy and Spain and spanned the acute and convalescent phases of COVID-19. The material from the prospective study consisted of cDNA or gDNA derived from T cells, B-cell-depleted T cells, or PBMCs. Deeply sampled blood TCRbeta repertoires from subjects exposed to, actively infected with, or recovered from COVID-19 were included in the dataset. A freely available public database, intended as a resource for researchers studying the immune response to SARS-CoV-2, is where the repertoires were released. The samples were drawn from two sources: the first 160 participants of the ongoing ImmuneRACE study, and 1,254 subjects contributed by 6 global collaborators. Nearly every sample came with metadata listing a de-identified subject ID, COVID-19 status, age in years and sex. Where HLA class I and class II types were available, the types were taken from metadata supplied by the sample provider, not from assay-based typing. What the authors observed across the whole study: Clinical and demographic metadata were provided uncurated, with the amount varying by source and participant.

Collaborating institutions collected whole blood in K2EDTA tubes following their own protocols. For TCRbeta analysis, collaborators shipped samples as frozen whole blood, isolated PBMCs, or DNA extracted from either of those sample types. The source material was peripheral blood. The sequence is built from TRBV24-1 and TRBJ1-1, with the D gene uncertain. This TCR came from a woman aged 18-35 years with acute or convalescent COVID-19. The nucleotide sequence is TGTGCCACCAGTGGAGGACGGGGAAACACTGAAGCTTTCTTT. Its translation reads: CATSGGRGNTEAFF.